Each of the 16 T cell receptor beta chains below was sequenced from the same sample in a study of cytomegalovirus exposure and HLA in healthy donors. PCR amplification relied on 60 Vbeta primers (plus 13 Jbeta primers). Assay used: immunoSEQ multiplex PCR; TCRdb lists only in-frame clones, some missing. The repertoire consists of about 160,000 clones, with 80% to 90% occurring once and the leading ten covering 1.5% to 2%. Sequencing was performed on PBMCs. These receptors all come from a young woman in good health and CMV-seronegative.

V usage is TRBV7-9 and J usage is TRBJ2-7, with 10 nucleotides matching TRBD1. Germline values: CDR1 SEHNR, CDR2 FQNEAQ (reference sequence). V lost 3 bases and J lost 3; bases outside the gene matches: 8. The length of the CDR3 is 16 residues. The CDR3: CASSLGDRGGLYEQYF. The CDR3 region has the DNA TGTGCCAGCAGCTTGGGGGACAGGGGAGGTCTCTACGAGCAGTACTTC.

The chain joins TRBV18 to TRBJ2-7, with 8 bases lining up with TRBD1. The J segment lost 3 bases and the V segment lost 5 bases, leaving 0 bases of the junction unmatched. The CDR3 is 12 residues long. Germline V lookup: CDR1 KGHSH, CDR2 LQKENI. The CDR3 protein is CASSGQGYEQYF. CDR3 bases: TGTGCCAGCTCAGGACAGGGCTACGAGCAGTACTTC.

This chain connects TRBV28 to TRBJ1-1, with TRBD1 matching over 7 bases. The V segment lost 4 bases and the J segment 4 bases; nucleotides outside the gene matches: 12. There are 16 residues in the CDR3. Germline V gene sequence: CDR1 MDHEN, CDR2 SYDVKM. The CDR3 region has the DNA TGTGCCAGCAGTTCGTCTCCTTTAGACAGGGCCACTGAAGCTTTCTTT. Translated: CASSSSPLDRATEAFF.

The rearrangement uses TRBV6-1 and TRBJ2-2, with TRBD2 matching over 8 bases. The junction had 4 bases not matched to a gene; V was cut back by 4 bases and J by 6 bases. From germline, CDR1 is MNHNS and CDR2 SASEGT. The CDR3 totals 14 residues. The CDR3 sequence is CASSVSGGPGELFF. In nucleotides, the CDR3 is TGTGCCAGCAGTGTTTCGGGGGGGCCCGGGGAGCTGTTTTTT.

The V call is TRBV10-3, the J call TRBJ2-1; TRBD2 is a possible D gene (6 bases). Per the germline V gene, CDR1 is ENHRY and CDR2 is SYGVKD. The V gene lost 4 bases and the J gene lost 10 bases, with 20 bases spanning the gap. The CDR3 consists of 15 residues. The CDR3 DNA sequence: TGTGCCATCAGTGGGGCCGGGAGAATGGCGGGGGAGCAGTTCTTC. Protein product: CAISGAGRMAGEQFF.

V gene TRBV5-4 combines with J gene TRBJ1-4; no clear D. The CDR3 totals 14 residues. Germline V gene sequence: CDR1 SGHNT, CDR2 YYREEE (reference sequence). V lost 0 bases and J lost 7, with 10 bases in between. The CDR3 loop reads CASSLDQDSEKLFF. For the CDR3, the DNA is TGTGCCAGCAGCTTGGATCAGGATTCTGAAAAACTGTTTTTT.

The chain is built from TRBV18 and TRBJ2-1, with 9 positions matching TRBD2. The CDR3 sequence is 17 residues long. In germline, CDR1 is KGHSH, CDR2 LQKENI. V gave up 2 bases and J gave up 7 bases; unmatched junction bases: 12. In DNA form, the CDR3 reads TGTGCCAGCTCACCATTATCCAGCGGGGGGCTGTTGAATGAGCAGTTCTTC. Residues: CASSPLSSGGLLNEQFF.

The chain has TRBV6-1 and TRBJ2-7, with 9 bases matching TRBD2. Trimming removed 8 bases from V and 2 bases from J; junction bases left unmatched: 10. The CDR3 extends over 15 amino acids. CDR1 and CDR2 (germline): MNHNS, SASEGT. In nucleotides, the CDR3 is TGTGCCAGCTCCCCTTTCGGCGGGAGGGCCTACGAGCAGTACTTC. Amino acids: CASSPFGGRAYEQYF.

A remark on this clone: A junction boundary mismatches the germline segment, possibly from a read error. The gene calls are TRBV28 and TRBJ1-4; D might be TRBD1 (6 bases). Germline V gives CDR1 MDHEN, CDR2 SYDVKM. The CDR3 covers 13 residues. The CDR3 sequence: CAGSLSTGSPPYF. In DNA, the CDR3 is TGTGCCGGCAGTTTATCGACAGGATCGCCGCCGTATTTT.

This clone was counted a few times. This sequence joins TRBV5-6 and TRBJ2-7, with D possibly TRBD2 on 5 matching bases. Trimming stripped 4 bases from V and 2 bases from J, with 16 bases between. The CDR3 loop spans 15 amino acids. Germline lookup yields CDR1 SGHDT and CDR2 YYEEEE. The CDR3 coding sequence is TGTGCCAGCAGCCCCCTAACGGAGGTGCCCTACGAGCAGTACTTC. Translation: CASSPLTEVPYEQYF.

This clone has a single count. The chain recombines TRBV7-3 with TRBJ2-5; TRBD2 aligns across 9 bases. Germline V gene data show CDR1 as SGHTA and CDR2 as FQGTGA. The trim removed 6 bases at V and 5 bases at J, leaving 4 bases unmatched. The CDR3 length is 13 residues. The DNA of the CDR3 is TGTGCCAGCAGTTTCAGCGGGGGGGAGACCCAGTACTTC. Translating it yields CASSFSGGETQYF.

The gene calls are TRBV25-1 and TRBJ1-1; 7 nucleotides line up with TRBD1. CDR1 is MGHDK, CDR2 SYGVNS, per germline. Losses at the gene ends were 3 bases for V and 4 bases for J; bases not matched to a gene: 11. This CDR3 is 16 amino acids long. CDR3 nucleotides: TGTGCCAGCAGTGAGTTTGGACAGGCGTTGGGCACTGAAGCTTTCTTT. Translating it yields CASSEFGQALGTEAFF.

This rearrangement joins TRBV5-4 to TRBJ2-1; TRBD2 agrees at 9 bases. This CDR3 has 17 amino acids. V trimming: 2 bases; J trimming: 1 base; junction bases outside the gene matches: 7. From germline, CDR1 is SGHNT and CDR2 YYREEE (reference sequence). CDR3: CASSLGGLARSYNEQFF. CDR3 coding DNA: TGTGCCAGCAGCTTAGGGGGACTAGCAAGGTCCTACAATGAGCAGTTCTTC. The full variable domain, rest sourced from reference TRBV5-4 and TRBJ2-1, is ETGVTQSPTHLIKTRGQQVTLRCSSQSGHNTVSWYQQALGQGPQFIFQYYREEENGRGNFPPRFSGLQFPNYSSELNVNALELDDSALYLCASSLGGLARSYNEQFFGPGTRLTVL.

This clone came up once. This sequence joins TRBV6-6 and TRBJ2-5; 8 positions agree with TRBD2. There are 13 residues in the CDR3. V shed 4 bases and J 7 bases; nucleotides not matched to a gene: 5. Germline lookup yields CDR1 MNHNY and CDR2 SVGAGI (reference sequence). DNA for the CDR3: TGTGCCAGCAGTTCGAGCGGGGGAGGGACCCAGTACTTC. This encodes CASSSSGGGTQYF.

Comments on this clone: Other nucleotide sequences from this sample produce the same CDR3. The chain recombines TRBV28 with TRBJ2-7; D is possibly TRBD1 (5 bases). Germline lookup yields CDR1 MDHEN and CDR2 SYDVKM. The CDR3 covers 14 residues. V was shortened by 2 bases and J by 2 bases, with 10 bases between the two germline ends. CDR3 sequence (DNA): TGTGCCAGCAGTTTACCCAGGGTCCCCTACGAGCAGTACTTC. Protein sequence: CASSLPRVPYEQYF.

The CDR3 spells CASSFGTRSYNEQFF. CDR3 in DNA: TGCGCCAGCAGCTTTGGGACTCGATCCTACAATGAGCAGTTCTTC. The chain links TRBV5-1 to TRBJ2-1, with D maybe TRBD2 (6 bases). From germline, CDR1 is SGHRS and CDR2 YFSETQ. This CDR3 is built from 15 residues. V gave up 2 bases and J gave up 1 base, with 10 bases separating them.